These 25 T cell receptor beta chains originate from one sample sequenced in a study of blood T cell repertoires in COVID-19. The protocol was immunoSEQ multiplex PCR, while the TCRdb copy is restricted to in-frame clones and leaves out a portion. Of hundreds of thousands of clones listed, approximately 85% were seen once; the top ten hold more than 4.5%. Sequencing used peripheral blood. These receptors all stem from a man in his forties or fifties with COVID-19, enrolled during active disease.

The V gene is TRBV11-2, the J gene TRBJ2-7; D possibly corresponds to TRBD1 (5 bases). Trimming stripped 1 base from V and 2 bases from J, with 12 bases between. This CDR3 contains 15 residues. CDR1 is SGHAT, CDR2 FQNNGV, per germline. The CDR3 sequence: CASSLVAGATYEQYF. The CDR3 DNA reads as TGTGCCAGCAGCTTAGTGGCTGGGGCGACCTACGAGCAGTACTTC.

This clone was observed a single time. The gene calls are TRBV30 and TRBJ2-2, with D perhaps given as TRBD1 or TRBD2 (5 bases each). Per the germline V gene, CDR1 is GTSNPN and CDR2 is SVGIG (reference sequence). V lost 5 bases and J 2 bases, leaving 15 bases between the germline ends. The CDR3 extends over 15 amino acids. CDR3 DNA: TGTGCCTGGGAGGGTCGCAGGGTAAACACCGGGGAGCTGTTTTTT. This sequence encodes CAWEGRRVNTGELFF.

The V and J genes are TRBV11-2 and TRBJ2-3; D possibly corresponds to TRBD1 (5 bases). The CDR3 contains 18 residues. The ends were cut back, 2 bases at V and 2 bases at J, with 20 bases in the middle. Germline V gene data show CDR1 as SGHAT and CDR2 as FQNNGV. CDR3 in amino acids: CASSLKGFLDLYTDTQYF. The DNA for the CDR3 is TGTGCCAGCAGCTTAAAGGGGTTCCTGGACCTCTACACAGATACGCAGTATTTT. The entire variable domain, with the rest obtained from reference TRBV11-2 and TRBJ2-3, is as follows: EAGVAQSPRYKIIEKRQSVAFWCNPISGHATLYWYQQILGQGPKLLIQFQNNGVVDDSQLPKDRFSAERLKGVDSTLKIQPAKLEDSAVYLCASSLKGFLDLYTDTQYFGPGTRLTVL.

The rearrangement joins TRBV2 to TRBJ1-2; a possible D gene is TRBD1 (6 bases). In germline, CDR1 is SNHLY, CDR2 FYNNEI. CDR3 length equals 14 residues. The V gene lost 7 bases and the J gene lost 7 bases, with 19 bases spanning the gap. CDR3 DNA sequence: TGTGCCAGCATGGGACAAACGGGGCTCTCTGGCTACACCTTC. Protein product: CASMGQTGLSGYTF.

The rearrangement joins TRBV10-3 to TRBJ2-7, with 7 positions matching TRBD1. The ends lost 5 bases at V and 1 base at J; junction bases unmatched: 8. Germline V gives CDR1 ENHRY, CDR2 SYGVKD. CDR3 length equals 15 residues. This CDR3 is CAISNDRASSYEQYF. The CDR3 DNA sequence: TGTGCCATCAGTAACGACAGGGCTTCTTCCTACGAGCAGTACTTC.

The chain links TRBV19 to TRBJ1-2; D is possibly TRBD1 (6 bases). Trimming left V 6 bases short and J 4 bases short, with 21 bases between. CDR1 is LNHDA and CDR2 is SQIVND in the germline V gene (reference sequence). This CDR3 has 16 residues. For the CDR3, the DNA is TGTGCCAGTAGGAACAGACAGGCCTTCCCATTCTATGGCTACACCTTC. It encodes CASRNRQAFPFYGYTF.

The rearrangement links TRBV19 to TRBJ1-3; perhaps TRBD1 as D (6 bases). V dropped 3 bases and J dropped 2 bases, with 11 bases sitting between them. Germline-derived CDR1 and CDR2 are LNHDA and SQIVND (reference sequence). The CDR3 has 15 amino acids. DNA of the CDR3: TGTGCCAGTAGTATGGGCAGGGGCCCTGGAAACACCATATATTTT. Protein product: CASSMGRGPGNTIYF.

The CDR3 spells CAWSNRGVETQYF. CDR3 nucleotide sequence: TGTGCCTGGAGCAACAGGGGTGTGGAGACCCAGTACTTC. The V call is TRBV30, the J call TRBJ2-5, with TRBD1 matching over 7 bases. Germline assignment: CDR1 GTSNPN and CDR2 SVGIG (reference sequence). The trim removed 3 bases at V and 5 bases at J, leaving 6 bases unmatched. The length of the CDR3 is 13 residues.

This clone was detected a few times. The chain employs TRBV7-3 and TRBJ2-7; 9 nucleotides agree with TRBD1. The V and J ends lost 2 bases and 4 bases, in that order; junction bases with no gene match: 3. Germline loops: CDR1 SGHTA, CDR2 FQGTGA. The CDR3 loop spans 14 amino acids. CDR3 sequence (DNA): TGTGCCAGCAGCTTATCGGGACAGGGTTACGAGCAGTACTTC. Its protein product is CASSLSGQGYEQYF. Filled out from reference TRBV7-3 and TRBJ2-7, the complete variable domain reads GAGVSQTPSNKVTEKGKYVELRCDPISGHTALYWYRQSLGQGPEFLIYFQGTGAADDSGLPNDRFFAVRPEGSVSTLKIQRTERGDSAVYLCASSLSGQGYEQYFGPGTRLTVT.

The rearrangement links TRBV3-1 (or the pseudogene TRBV3-2) to TRBJ2-3; 10 nucleotides agree with TRBD2. This CDR3 has 17 amino acids. Germline trimming cut 2 bases from V and 3 bases from J; bases unmatched to any gene: 8. Per germline, CDR1 LGHDT and CDR2 YNNKEL (reference sequence). The CDR3 nucleotides read TGTGCCAGCAGCCAACGTTCAGGACTAGCGGTGACAGATACGCAGTATTTT. It codes for CASSQRSGLAVTDTQYF.

This clone was seen only a few times. V and J are TRBV11-2 and TRBJ1-1; TRBD1 agrees at 7 bases. This CDR3 has 18 residues. The V and J ends lost 2 bases and 0 bases, in that order; junction bases with no gene match: 12. The germline V gene has CDR1 SGHAT and CDR2 FQNNGV. DNA for the CDR3: TGTGCCAGCAGCTTAAAGGCCGTGGGACAGATCATGAACACTGAAGCTTTCTTT. Its protein product is CASSLKAVGQIMNTEAFF. The entire variable domain, with the rest obtained from reference TRBV11-2 and TRBJ1-1, is as follows: EAGVAQSPRYKIIEKRQSVAFWCNPISGHATLYWYQQILGQGPKLLIQFQNNGVVDDSQLPKDRFSAERLKGVDSTLKIQPAKLEDSAVYLCASSLKAVGQIMNTEAFFGQGTRLTVV.

The DNA for the CDR3 is TGTGCCACCAGTGATTTAGTAGCGGGCTCCTACAATGAGCAGTTCTTC. The encoded protein is CATSDLVAGSYNEQFF. This sequence joins TRBV24-1 and TRBJ2-1; TRBD2 aligns across 7 bases. This CDR3 is 16 amino acids long. CDR1 and CDR2 from the germline V gene are KGHDR and SFDVKD. J lost 0 bases, V lost 1 base, and 2 bases had no gene match.

This clone was counted once. The chain combines TRBV28 with TRBJ1-1; a weak D match, TRBD1 (6 bases). Germline V lookup: CDR1 MDHEN, CDR2 SYDVKM. V was pared by 10 bases and J by 6 bases, with 18 bases between. The CDR3 loop spans 13 amino acids. As DNA, the CDR3 is TGTGCCACGACTGGGCGTAAGGGGGCTGAAGCTTTCTTT. Its translation is CATTGRKGAEAFF.

The chain links TRBV2 to TRBJ1-5, with TRBD1 matching 8 bases. V dropped 1 base and J dropped 6; count of bases not matched to a gene: 5. Germline V gene lookup returns CDR1 SNHLY and CDR2 FYNNEI. The CDR3 extends over 15 amino acids. This chain's CDR3 is CASSEEDRVGQPQHF. The CDR3 nucleotides read TGTGCCAGCAGTGAAGAGGACAGGGTGGGTCAGCCCCAGCATTTT.

This CDR3 is CASSVSVFSTGELFF. CDR3 bases: TGTGCCTCCTCCGTCAGTGTTTTTTCGACCGGGGAGCTGTTTTTT. This rearrangement joins TRBV30 to TRBJ2-2; no definite D call. CDR3 length equals 15 residues. With 7 bases removed from V and 5 bases from J, the gap between germline ends came to 20 bases. The germline V gene has CDR1 GTSNPN and CDR2 SVGIG (reference sequence).

This clone was observed a handful of times. This chain uses TRBV9 with TRBJ2-2; D perhaps matches TRBD1 (5 bases). CDR1 and CDR2 from the germline V gene are SGDLS and YYNGEE. CDR3 length equals 15 residues. Trimming removed 0 bases from V and 4 bases from J, with 10 bases in between. CDR3 sequence: CASSVDRSGTGELFF. The CDR3 nucleotides read TGTGCCAGCAGCGTAGACAGGTCGGGCACCGGGGAGCTGTTTTTT.

The chain employs TRBV10-3 and TRBJ2-1; 8 bases fit TRBD2. The V and J ends lost 2 bases and 6 bases, in that order; junction bases with no gene match: 15. The CDR3 is made up of 18 amino acids. Germline CDR1 and CDR2: ENHRY and SYGVKD. CDR3 bases: TGTGCCATCAGTGAGGGGCGATGGGGCGGGGGGCCGCCCAATGAGCAGTTCTTC. Its translation: CAISEGRWGGGPPNEQFF.

The chain combines TRBV18 with TRBJ2-1, with TRBD1 matching over 12 bases. The germline gives CDR1 KGHSH, CDR2 LQKENI. The CDR3 loop spans 17 amino acids. The V gene end was trimmed by 1 base and the J gene end by 9 bases; junction bases not matched to a gene: 10. CDR3 nucleotide sequence: TGTGCCAGCTCACCACGACAAAGCGGGACAGGGGGCTCTGAGCAGTTCTTC. Its protein is CASSPRQSGTGGSEQFF.

The chain has TRBV6-6 and TRBJ1-5; 10 bases align to TRBD1. This CDR3 comprises 19 residues. In germline, CDR1 is MNHNY, CDR2 SVGAGI (reference sequence). Trimming at V came to 5 bases and at J to 2 bases, leaving 15 bases not matched to a gene. The DNA for the CDR3 is TGTGCCAGCAGTCACAACCCCGGGACAGGGGACCTGGGCAATCAGCCCCAGCATTTT. It codes for CASSHNPGTGDLGNQPQHF.

The rearrangement uses TRBV30 and TRBJ2-7; weak D call: TRBD2 (6 bases). The V and J ends lost 0 bases and 3 bases respectively, with 15 bases between them. The germline V gene encodes CDR1 GTSNPN and CDR2 SVGIG (reference sequence). CDR3 length equals 15 residues. In DNA, the CDR3 is TGTGCCTGGAGTGTAATGGGTGGGGGGAACTACGAGCAGTACTTC. As protein: CAWSVMGGGNYEQYF.

This clone occurred a few times. The V call is TRBV9, the J call TRBJ2-2; D is possibly TRBD2 (5 bases). CDR1 and CDR2 from the germline V gene are SGDLS and YYNGEE. The CDR3 covers 14 residues. The V gene lost 0 bases and the J gene lost 6 bases, with 9 bases spanning the gap. This CDR3 is CASSVEVGAGELFF. CDR3 nucleotide sequence: TGTGCCAGCAGCGTAGAGGTCGGGGCCGGGGAGCTGTTTTTT. The full variable domain, completed using reference TRBV9 and TRBJ2-2, is DSGVTQTPKHLITATGQRVTLRCSPRSGDLSVYWYQQSLDQGLQFLIQYYNGEERAKGNILERFSAQQFPDLHSELNLSSLELGDSALYFCASSVEVGAGELFFGEGSRLTVL.

V gene TRBV10-2 combines with J gene TRBJ1-2; D is uncertain. Trimming took 2 bases from V and 7 from J, leaving 17 bases between them. This CDR3 region has 15 residues. Germline V lookup: CDR1 WSHSY, CDR2 SAAADI. CDR3 in amino acids: CASSEVRLSFSGYTF. The CDR3 region has the DNA TGCGCCAGCAGTGAGGTTCGACTTTCGTTTAGTGGCTACACCTTC.

The chain combines TRBV28 with TRBJ1-2; D is undetermined. Germline V lookup: CDR1 MDHEN, CDR2 SYDVKM. V lost 1 base and J lost 8, with 5 bases in between. There are 11 residues in the CDR3. The CDR3 nucleotides are TGTGCCAGCAGTTTATATGGCGGCTACACCTTC. This codes for CASSLYGGYTF.

This clone has a single count. The J gene is TRBJ2-7, the V gene TRBV11-1; D might be TRBD1 (5 bases). Germline lookup yields CDR1 SGHAT and CDR2 FQDESV (reference sequence). V was trimmed by 1 base and J by 6 bases, leaving 10 bases between them. This CDR3 spans 13 amino acids. The CDR3 is CASSLDRFPEQYF. In DNA, the CDR3 is TGTGCCAGCAGCTTAGACAGGTTCCCCGAGCAGTACTTC.

The chain joins TRBV6-5 to TRBJ1-1; D possibly corresponds to TRBD1 (5 bases). Germline loops: CDR1 MNHEY, CDR2 SVGAGI. The CDR3 extends over 13 amino acids. V was clipped by 6 bases and J by 7 bases, with 15 bases between them. CDR3 sequence: CASSPPGLLEAFF. The DNA of the CDR3 is TGTGCCAGCAGCCCCCCGGGACTCCTTGAAGCTTTCTTT.